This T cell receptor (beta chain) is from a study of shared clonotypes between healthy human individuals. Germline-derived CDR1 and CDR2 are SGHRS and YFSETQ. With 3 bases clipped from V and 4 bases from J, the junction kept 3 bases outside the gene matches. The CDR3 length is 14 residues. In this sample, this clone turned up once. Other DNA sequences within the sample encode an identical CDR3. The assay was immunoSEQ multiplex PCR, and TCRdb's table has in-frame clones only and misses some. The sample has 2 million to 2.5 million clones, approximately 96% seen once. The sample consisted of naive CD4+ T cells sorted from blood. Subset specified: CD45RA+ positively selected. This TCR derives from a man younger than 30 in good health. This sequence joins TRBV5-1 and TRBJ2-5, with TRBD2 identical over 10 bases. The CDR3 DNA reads TGCGCCAGCAGCTCGTTAGCGGGAGGAGAGACCCAGTACTTC. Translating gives CASSSLAGGETQYF.